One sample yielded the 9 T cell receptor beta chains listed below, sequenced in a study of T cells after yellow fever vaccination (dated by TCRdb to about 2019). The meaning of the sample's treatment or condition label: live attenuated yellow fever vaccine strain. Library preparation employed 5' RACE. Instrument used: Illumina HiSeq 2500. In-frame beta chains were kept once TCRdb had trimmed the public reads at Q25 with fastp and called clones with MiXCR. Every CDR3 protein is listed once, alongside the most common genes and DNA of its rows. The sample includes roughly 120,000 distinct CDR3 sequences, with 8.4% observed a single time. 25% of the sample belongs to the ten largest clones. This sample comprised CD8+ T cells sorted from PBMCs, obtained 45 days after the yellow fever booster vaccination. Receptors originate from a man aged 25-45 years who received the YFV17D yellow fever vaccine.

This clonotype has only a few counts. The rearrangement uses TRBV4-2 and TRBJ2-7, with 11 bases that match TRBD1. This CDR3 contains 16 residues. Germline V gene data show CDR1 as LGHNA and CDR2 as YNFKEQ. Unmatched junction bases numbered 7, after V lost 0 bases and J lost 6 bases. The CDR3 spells CASSQESGQGAIEQYF. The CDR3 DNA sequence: TGTGCCAGCAGCCAAGAGTCCGGACAGGGGGCGATCGAGCAGTACTTC.

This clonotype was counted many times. The CDR3 coding sequence is TGTGCCAGCAGCTTCGAGGTGAACGGGGAGGTTGAGCAGTTCTTC. The encoded protein is CASSFEVNGEVEQFF. The chain carries TRBV7-3 and TRBJ2-1, with D maybe TRBD2 (6 bases). This CDR3 contains 15 residues. CDR1 is SGHTA, CDR2 FQGTGA, per germline. V was clipped by 3 bases and J by 9 bases, with 18 bases between them. Using reference TRBV7-3 and TRBJ2-1 for the parts outside the CDR3, the full variable domain is GAGVSQTPSNKVTEKGKYVELRCDPISGHTALYWYRQSLGQGPEFLIYFQGTGAADDSGLPNDRFFAVRPEGSVSTLKIQRTERGDSAVYLCASSFEVNGEVEQFFGPGTRLTVL.

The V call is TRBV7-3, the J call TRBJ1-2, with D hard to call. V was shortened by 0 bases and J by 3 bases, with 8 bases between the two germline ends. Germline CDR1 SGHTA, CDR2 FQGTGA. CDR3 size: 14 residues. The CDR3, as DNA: TGTGCCAGCAGCTTAACAGGTGTAGACTATGGCTACACCTTC. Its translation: CASSLTGVDYGYTF.

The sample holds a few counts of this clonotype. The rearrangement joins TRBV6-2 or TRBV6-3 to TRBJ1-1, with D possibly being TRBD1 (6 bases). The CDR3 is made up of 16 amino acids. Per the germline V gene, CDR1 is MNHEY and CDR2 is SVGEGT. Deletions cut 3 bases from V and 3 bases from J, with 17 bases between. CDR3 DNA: TGTGCCAGCAGTTATTTGGGGGGCCAAGGGGACACTGAAGCTTTCTTT. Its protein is CASSYLGGQGDTEAFF.

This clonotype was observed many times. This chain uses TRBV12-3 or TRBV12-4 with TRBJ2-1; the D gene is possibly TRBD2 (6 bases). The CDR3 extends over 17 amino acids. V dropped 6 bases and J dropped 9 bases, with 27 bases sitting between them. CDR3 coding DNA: TGTGCCAGCAGCCCCAGTTCGCAGACTAGTCATTTGGGTGAGCAGTTCTTC. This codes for CASSPSSQTSHLGEQFF.

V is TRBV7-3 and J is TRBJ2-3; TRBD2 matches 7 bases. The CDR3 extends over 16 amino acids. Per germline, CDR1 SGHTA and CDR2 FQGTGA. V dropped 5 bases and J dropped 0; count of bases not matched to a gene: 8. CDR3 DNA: TGTGCCAGCAGCCCCGTAGCGGGTCCTAGCACAGATACGCAGTATTTT. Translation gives CASSPVAGPSTDTQYF.

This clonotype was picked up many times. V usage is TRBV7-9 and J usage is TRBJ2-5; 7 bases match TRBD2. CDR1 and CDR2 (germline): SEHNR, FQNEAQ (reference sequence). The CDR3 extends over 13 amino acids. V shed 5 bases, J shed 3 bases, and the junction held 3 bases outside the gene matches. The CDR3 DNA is TGTGCCAGCAGCCCTGGACTAGAAGAGACCCAGTACTTC. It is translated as CASSPGLEETQYF. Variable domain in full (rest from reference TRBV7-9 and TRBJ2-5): DTGVSQNPRHKITKRGQNVTFRCDPISEHNRLYWYRQTLGQGPEFLTYFQNEAQLEKSRLLSDRFSAERPKGSFSTLEIQRTEQGDSAMYLCASSPGLEETQYFGPGTRLLVL.

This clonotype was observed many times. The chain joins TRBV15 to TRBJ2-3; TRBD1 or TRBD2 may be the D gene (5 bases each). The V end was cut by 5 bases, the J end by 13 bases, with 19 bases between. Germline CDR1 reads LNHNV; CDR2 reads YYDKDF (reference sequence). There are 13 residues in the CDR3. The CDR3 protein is CATSGPGSPWKYF. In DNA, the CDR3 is TGTGCCACCAGCGGTCCAGGGAGCCCGTGGAAGTATTTT.

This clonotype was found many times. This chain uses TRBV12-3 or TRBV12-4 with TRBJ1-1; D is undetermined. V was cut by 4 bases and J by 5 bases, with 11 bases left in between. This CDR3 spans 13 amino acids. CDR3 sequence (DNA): TGTGCCAGCAGTTCCGGCCCCAATACTGAAGCTTTCTTT. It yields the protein CASSSGPNTEAFF.